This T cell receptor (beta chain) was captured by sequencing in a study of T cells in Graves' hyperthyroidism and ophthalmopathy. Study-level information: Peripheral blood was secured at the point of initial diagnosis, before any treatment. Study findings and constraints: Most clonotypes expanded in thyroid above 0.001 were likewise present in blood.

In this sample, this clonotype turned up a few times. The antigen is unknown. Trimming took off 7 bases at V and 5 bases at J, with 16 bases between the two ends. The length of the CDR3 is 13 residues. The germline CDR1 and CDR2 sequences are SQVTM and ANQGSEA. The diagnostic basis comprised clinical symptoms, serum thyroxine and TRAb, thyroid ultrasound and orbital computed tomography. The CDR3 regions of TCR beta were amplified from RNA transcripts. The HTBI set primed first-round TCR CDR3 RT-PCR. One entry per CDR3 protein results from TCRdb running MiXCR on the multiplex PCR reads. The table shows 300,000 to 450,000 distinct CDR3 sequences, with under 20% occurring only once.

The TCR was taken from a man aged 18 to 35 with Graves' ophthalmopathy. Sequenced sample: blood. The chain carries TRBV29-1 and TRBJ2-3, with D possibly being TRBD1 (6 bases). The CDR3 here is CSARPGVGDTQYF. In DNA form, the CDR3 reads TGCAGCGCTCGTCCAGGGGTGGGAGATACGCAGTATTTT.